Each of the 27 T cell receptor beta chains below was sequenced from the same sample in a study of breast tumors, draining lymph nodes, adjacent tissues. Each CDR3 protein is one row after TCRdb ran MiXCR on the multiplex PCR reads. This sample has more than 9,500 distinct CDR3 sequences; about 50% occur once, and the top ten carry 30% to 40%. Sequencing was done on a sample of breast tumor tissue. All receptors derive from a female donor with breast cancer. Some clones in this sample may be carry-over from other donors' samples.

This clonotype appeared a few times. The V call is TRBV2, the J call TRBJ2-4; D is perhaps TRBD1 or TRBD2 (5 bases each). The V and J ends lost 3 bases and 0 bases respectively, with 12 bases between them. The germline V gene has CDR1 SNHLY and CDR2 FYNNEI. The CDR3 spans 16 residues. The CDR3 nucleotides read TGTGCCAGCAGTGAGGAAAGGGACGGAGCCAAAAACATTCAGTACTTC. Protein: CASSEERDGAKNIQYF.

The count of this clonotype is one. V and J are TRBV20-1 and TRBJ1-5; a weak D match, TRBD1 (6 bases). V lost 3 bases and J 1 base, leaving 13 bases between the germline ends. Looked up from germline, CDR1 is DFQATT and CDR2 is SNEGSKA (reference sequence). The CDR3 length is 15 residues. CDR3 protein: CSARIAGTSNQPQHF. In DNA form, the CDR3 reads TGCAGTGCTAGGATTGCCGGGACAAGCAATCAGCCCCAGCATTTT.

This clonotype was found a few times. The chain is built from TRBV19 and TRBJ2-5; 10 positions match TRBD1. Germline CDR1 and CDR2: LNHDA and SQIVND (reference sequence). Trimming removed 2 bases from V and 5 bases from J; junction bases left unmatched: 2. The CDR3 has 14 amino acids. The CDR3 here is CASSIRGQGETQYF. In nucleotides, the CDR3 is TGTGCCAGTAGTATACGGGGACAGGGGGAGACCCAGTACTTC.

The chain links TRBV6-2 or TRBV6-3 to TRBJ1-6, with D perhaps TRBD1 (6 bases). CDR3 length: 17 residues. CDR1 is MNHEY and CDR2 is SVGEGT in the germline V gene. Trimming left V 5 bases short and J 7 bases short, with 21 bases between. The CDR3 sequence is CASSHMGAANNNSPLHF. CDR3 coding DNA: TGTGCCAGCAGTCATATGGGGGCGGCCAACAACAATTCACCCCTCCACTTT.

This clonotype was seen repeatedly, ten times or more. A clone one base away is much larger, so this may be a read error. The CDR3 sequence: CSALAGGLSAQYF. DNA for the CDR3: TGCAGTGCTTTAGCGGGGGGGCTTTCCGCGCAGTACTTC. V is TRBV20-1 and J is TRBJ2-7, with 11 positions matching TRBD2. This CDR3 contains 13 residues. Germline V gene sequence: CDR1 DFQATT, CDR2 SNEGSKA (reference sequence). Trimming cost V 5 bases and J 9 bases; bases outside gene matches: 9.

This rearrangement joins TRBV20-1 to TRBJ2-7; the match to TRBD2 covers 11 bases. Germline loops: CDR1 DFQATT, CDR2 SNEGSKA (reference sequence). The CDR3 consists of 12 residues. Losses at the gene ends were 5 bases for V and 6 bases for J; bases not matched to a gene: 3. In nucleotides, the CDR3 is TGCAGTGCTCAGACTAGCGGGGCCGAGCAGTACTTC. This codes for CSAQTSGAEQYF.

The chain combines TRBV29-1 with TRBJ2-3; TRBD2 aligns across 10 bases. The CDR3 has 18 amino acids. In germline, CDR1 is SQVTM, CDR2 ANQGSEA. Trimming at V came to 6 bases and at J to 0 bases, leaving 15 bases not matched to a gene. CDR3 coding DNA: TGCAGCGTCCTCTTTTACCTAAGCGGGAGGGAGAGCACAGATACGCAGTATTTT. Protein: CSVLFYLSGRESTDTQYF.

This clonotype has a handful of counts. The V and J genes are TRBV6-1 and TRBJ2-1, with D uncertain. Trimming cost V 0 bases and J 2 bases, with 8 bases left between them. In germline, CDR1 is MNHNS, CDR2 SASEGT. CDR3 length: 15 residues. CDR3 coding DNA: TGTGCCAGCAGTGAAGCGCCAGTTACCTACAATGAGCAGTTCTTC. It encodes CASSEAPVTYNEQFF.

This clonotype was counted a few times. Being one base from a much bigger clone, this may be a read error. The chain carries TRBV12-3 or TRBV12-4 and TRBJ1-2; D not resolved. The CDR3 is 13 amino acids. The CDR3: CAGSYTGNYGYTF. CDR3 bases: TGTGCCGGCAGTTATACGGGTAACTATGGCTACACCTTC.

V usage is TRBV7-9 and J usage is TRBJ2-3; TRBD2 aligns across 9 bases. Germline V lookup: CDR1 SEHNR, CDR2 FQNEAQ (reference sequence). Germline trimming cut 1 base from V and 2 bases from J; bases unmatched to any gene: 4. This CDR3 region has 16 residues. The CDR3 protein is CASSLDLAGPTDTQYF. The DNA of the CDR3 is TGTGCCAGCAGCTTAGACCTAGCGGGACCCACAGATACGCAGTATTTT.

V and J are TRBV29-1 and TRBJ1-6; D is ambiguous. V lost 4 bases and J lost 4, with 8 bases in between. CDR1 SQVTM and CDR2 ANQGSEA come from the germline V gene. This CDR3 comprises 13 residues. The CDR3 DNA sequence: TGCAGCGTTGCCTTTGGGTATAATTCACCCCTCCACTTT. Translating gives CSVAFGYNSPLHF.

The chain has TRBV4-1 and TRBJ1-2; D possibly corresponds to TRBD1 (6 bases). The germline V and J ends were trimmed by 0 bases and 3 bases, with 17 bases remaining between them. This CDR3 comprises 17 residues. Germline CDR1 MGHRA, CDR2 YSYEKL. The CDR3 DNA sequence: TGCGCCAGCAGCCAAGATGAATCGGGGGGCGCGGACTATGGCTACACCTTC. Translation: CASSQDESGGADYGYTF.

Worth noting for this clonotype: One end of the junction varies from germline; a read error may be responsible. This chain uses TRBV5-8 with TRBJ2-5, with D uncertain. This CDR3 is built from 16 residues. The germline V gene has CDR1 SGHTS and CDR2 YDEGEE. The CDR3 DNA follows: TGCGCCAGCAGCCATTCAGGCTACGCCGAACAAGAGACCCAGTACTTC. This gives the protein CASSHSGYAEQETQYF.

The CDR3 DNA follows: TGTGCCAGCAGTGATTCAGGGTGGAGGGGCTACACCTTC. Translation: CASSDSGWRGYTF. The chain recombines TRBV25-1 with TRBJ1-2, with a weak D call TRBD1 (5 bases). V lost 3 bases and J 8 bases, leaving 13 bases between the germline ends. The CDR3 has 13 amino acids. Germline V gene data show CDR1 as MGHDK and CDR2 as SYGVNS.

V usage is TRBV2 and J usage is TRBJ1-2; 9 bases fit TRBD1. V was clipped by 6 bases and J by 8 bases; unmatched bases: 7. CDR1 is SNHLY and CDR2 is FYNNEI in the germline V gene. This CDR3 comprises 13 residues. In nucleotides, the CDR3 is TGTGCCAGCAGCGGGACAGGGCAAGGGGGCTACACCTTC. It codes for CASSGTGQGGYTF.

The rearrangement uses TRBV6-4 and TRBJ2-3; D not certain. Germline V gene lookup returns CDR1 MRHNA and CDR2 SNTAGT. V lost 6 bases, J lost 2 bases, and 9 bases lay in between. The CDR3 totals 13 residues. The CDR3 nucleotides are TGTGCCAGCAGAGCCACTTCCACAGATACGCAGTATTTT. It yields the protein CASRATSTDTQYF.

V usage is TRBV5-5 and J usage is TRBJ1-5, with 7 bases that match TRBD1. The ends lost 2 bases at V and 4 bases at J; junction bases unmatched: 9. This CDR3 is 16 amino acids long. Per germline, CDR1 SGHKS and CDR2 YYEKEE (reference sequence). Here the CDR3 reads CASSLGGAGGNQPQHF. The CDR3 nucleotides read TGTGCCAGCAGCTTAGGTGGAGCAGGGGGAAATCAGCCCCAGCATTTT.

This chain joins TRBV20-1 and TRBJ2-7, with TRBD1 as a possible D gene (8 bases). Germline values: CDR1 DFQATT, CDR2 SNEGSKA (reference sequence). The CDR3 loop spans 15 amino acids. The V end lost 1 base, the J end lost 3 bases, and 16 bases lay between the germline ends. CDR3 nucleotide sequence: TGCAGTGCTAGAGGAGACACAGGGGGGGGCTACGAGCAGTACTTC. It translates to CSARGDTGGGYEQYF.

This clonotype was counted many times. A read error may be the cause here, since a much bigger clone is one base away. The V call is TRBV6-5, the J call TRBJ2-3; 9 bases match TRBD2. Germline CDR1 is MNHEY and CDR2 is SVGAGI. V shed 11 bases, J shed 4 bases, and the junction held 7 bases outside the gene matches. The CDR3 is made up of 13 amino acids. The CDR3 nucleotides are TGTGCCGCCCGCGGGGGGGCTTCAGATACGCAGTATTTT. Translating gives CAARGGASDTQYF.

This clonotype is labeled as medium-sized. This chain joins TRBV7-3 and TRBJ2-1; no clear D gene. Germline CDR1 SGHTA, CDR2 FQGTGA. This CDR3 is 13 amino acids long. V was shortened by 2 bases and J by 2 bases, with 4 bases between the two germline ends. The CDR3 loop is CASSLDTYNEQFF. Written as DNA, the CDR3 is TGTGCCAGCAGCTTAGACACCTACAATGAGCAGTTCTTC.

The chain carries TRBV5-1 and TRBJ2-3, with 12 nucleotides matching TRBD2. The CDR3 covers 16 residues. The V gene's germline CDR1 is SGHRS and CDR2 YFSETQ. V lost 4 bases to trimming and J lost 4 bases; unmatched junction nucleotides: 7. The CDR3 bases are TGCGCCAGCAGCCTAGGACTAGCGGGAAGAGCAGATACGCAGTATTTT. As protein: CASSLGLAGRADTQYF.

As regards this clonotype: This sequence may be a read error, since a much larger clone differs from it by one base. The V and J genes are TRBV20-1 and TRBJ2-1; 8 positions match TRBD1. Germline CDR1 reads DFQATT; CDR2 reads SNEGSKA (reference sequence). The CDR3 consists of 14 residues. In nucleotides, the CDR3 is TGCAGTGCTGACAGGGGAGGCTCCTACACTGAGCAGTTCTTC. As protein: CSADRGGSYTEQFF.

Note on this clonotype: With a much larger clone just one base away, this may be a read error. V and J are TRBV24-1 and TRBJ1-6, with D possibly matching TRBD1 (6 bases). The CDR3 is 15 residues long. Per the germline V gene, CDR1 is KGHDR and CDR2 is SFDVKD. The chain's CDR3 is CATRPRDIYNSPHHF. Written as DNA, the CDR3 is TGTGCCACCAGACCCCGGGACATCTATAATTCACCCCACCACTTT.

CDR3 nucleotide sequence: TGCTCAGAAGGGGGATATGGCTACACCTTC. Amino acids: CSEGGYGYTF. The V gene is TRBV20-1, the J gene TRBJ1-2, with a weak D call TRBD1 (6 bases). Per the germline V gene, CDR1 is DFQATT and CDR2 is SNEGSKA (reference sequence). The CDR3 length is 10 residues.

This clonotype was seen just once. Here the CDR3 DNA reads TGTGCCAGCAGTTCGACGAGGGAAGGGGAGCAGTTCTTC. As protein: CASSSTREGEQFF. V and J are TRBV6-6 and TRBJ2-1; D perhaps matches TRBD2 (5 bases). Germline lookup yields CDR1 MNHNY and CDR2 SVGAGI (reference sequence). CDR3 length: 13 residues. V was trimmed by 4 bases and J by 10 bases, leaving 14 bases between them.

The V call is TRBV2, the J call TRBJ2-7; D perhaps matches TRBD2 (6 bases). CDR3 length: 14 amino acids. Trimming stripped 1 base from V and 7 bases from J, with 14 bases between. The germline CDR1 and CDR2 sequences are SNHLY and FYNNEI. The CDR3 nucleotides are TGTGCCAGCAGTGAAGGCCTAGAACGGGGGGAGCAGTACTTC. Translated, it gives CASSEGLERGEQYF.

The V call is TRBV7-9, the J call TRBJ2-7, with TRBD1 as a possible D gene (5 bases). The CDR3 contains 15 residues. Germline V gives CDR1 SEHNR, CDR2 FQNEAQ (reference sequence). V gave up 1 base and J gave up 3 bases, with 13 bases separating them. The CDR3 reads CASSLGGRQNYEQYF. The CDR3 nucleotides are TGTGCCAGCAGCTTAGGGGGTCGACAGAACTACGAGCAGTACTTC.